One and the same sample provided the 30 T cell receptor beta chains below, sequenced in a study of CD8 T cells in Susac syndrome. Reverse transcription of about 0.45 to 1 ug RNA used random hexamers. Each CDR3 protein gets one entry after TCRdb re-called the immunoSEQ multiplex PCR reads with MiXCR. The sample lists under 200,000 distinct CDR3 sequences, roughly 94% occurring once. The source material was CD4+ T cells from PBMCs. The receptors shown here come from a human donor in good health.

This clonotype appeared once. The chain recombines TRBV28 with TRBJ2-1; D is perhaps TRBD2 (6 bases). V dropped 3 bases and J dropped 0 bases, with 9 bases sitting between them. The CDR3 length is 15 residues. Per the germline V gene, CDR1 is MDHEN and CDR2 is SYDVKM. The DNA for the CDR3 is TGTGCCAGCAGTTTGGGGCGGGGCTCCTACAATGAGCAGTTCTTC. This sequence encodes CASSLGRGSYNEQFF.

CDR3 amino acids: CASGGRNNSPLHF. As DNA, the CDR3 is TGTGCCAGCGGAGGCAGGAATAATTCACCCCTCCACTTT. The chain combines TRBV3-1 with TRBJ1-6; D is unresolved. Trimming took 8 bases from V and 5 from J, leaving 10 bases between them. Per the germline V gene, CDR1 is LGHDT and CDR2 is YNNKEL (reference sequence). The CDR3 contains 13 residues.

The chain employs TRBV20-1 and TRBJ1-1; no clear D gene. The CDR3 loop spans 14 amino acids. Per germline, CDR1 DFQATT and CDR2 SNEGSKA (reference sequence). V gave up 2 bases and J gave up 0 bases, with 10 bases separating them. CDR3: CSARRRNLNTEAFF. The DNA for the CDR3 is TGCAGTGCTAGACGGCGCAATCTGAACACTGAAGCTTTCTTT.

V usage is TRBV20-1 and J usage is TRBJ2-6; D call uncertain. The germline V gene has CDR1 DFQATT and CDR2 SNEGSKA (reference sequence). V lost 4 bases to trimming and J lost 2 bases, with 6 bases between them. The CDR3 runs 13 residues. The CDR3 sequence is CSAKSAGANVLTF. CDR3 sequence (DNA): TGCAGTGCTAAGTCGGCTGGGGCCAACGTCCTGACTTTC.

The rearrangement joins TRBV3-1 to TRBJ2-5; 9 bases map to TRBD2. The germline CDR1 and CDR2 sequences are LGHDT and YNNKEL (reference sequence). This CDR3 spans 15 amino acids. J gave up 2 bases and V 5 bases, and 6 bases lay outside the gene matches. CDR3 amino acids: CASSLLAGIQETQYF. CDR3 DNA sequence: TGTGCCAGCAGCTTGCTAGCGGGGATACAAGAGACCCAGTACTTC.

The rearrangement uses TRBV11-2 and TRBJ2-1, with no clear D. V was shortened by 2 bases and J by 9 bases, with 5 bases between the two germline ends. From germline, CDR1 is SGHAT and CDR2 FQNNGV. This CDR3 spans 11 amino acids. The CDR3 region has the DNA TGTGCCAGCAGCTTATCGTCTGAGCAGTTCTTC. As protein: CASSLSSEQFF.

This rearrangement joins TRBV12-3 or TRBV12-4 to TRBJ1-1; no firm D call. CDR3 length: 13 residues. Trimming removed 0 bases from V and 10 bases from J, with 12 bases in between. In nucleotides, the CDR3 is TGTGCCAGCAGTTTAGCGCACACCCAGAGAGCTTTCTTT. Amino acid sequence: CASSLAHTQRAFF.

The chain has TRBV29-1 and TRBJ1-1; no clear D gene. CDR1 and CDR2 (germline): SQVTM, ANQGSEA. CDR3 length: 14 residues. The V and J ends lost 5 bases and 0 bases respectively, with 13 bases between them. This chain's CDR3 is CSVHQSFLNTEAFF. For the CDR3, the DNA is TGCAGCGTTCACCAGTCCTTCTTGAACACTGAAGCTTTCTTT. Looking up the rest from reference TRBV29-1 and TRBJ1-1 gives the full variable domain: SAVISQKPSRDICQRGTSLTIQCQVDSQVTMMFWYRQQPGQSLTLIATANQGSEATYESGFVIDKFPISRPNLTFSTLTVSNMSPEDSSIYLCSVHQSFLNTEAFFGQGTRLTVV.

This clonotype has a single count. DNA of the CDR3: TGCAGCGGTGTCAGGGGAGTGAACACTGAAGCTTTCTTT. It yields the protein CSGVRGVNTEAFF. The V gene is TRBV29-1, the J gene TRBJ1-1, with a possible D match to TRBD1 (6 bases). The CDR3 runs to 13 residues. V was clipped by 7 bases and J by 0 bases, with 12 bases between them. Germline V gene sequence: CDR1 SQVTM, CDR2 ANQGSEA.

The CDR3 spells CSASTGPLSGYTF. CDR3 nucleotides: TGCAGTGCTAGTACCGGGCCTCTATCTGGCTACACCTTC. V is TRBV20-1 and J is TRBJ1-2; no reliable D call. The germline CDR1 and CDR2 sequences are DFQATT and SNEGSKA (reference sequence). The CDR3 is 13 amino acids. V lost 3 bases and J 7 bases, leaving 15 bases between the germline ends.

This rearrangement joins TRBV7-2 to TRBJ1-6; D is ambiguous. The germline gives CDR1 SGHTA, CDR2 FQGNSA. The CDR3 is 13 amino acids. Trimming left V 3 bases short and J 8 bases short, with 8 bases between. CDR3 nucleotide sequence: TGTGCCAGCAGCTTGGGTGAAGATTCACCCCTCCACTTT. Protein sequence: CASSLGEDSPLHF.

Concerning this clonotype: Germline is not matched at one junction end, which may reflect a read error. The gene calls are TRBV7-9 and TRBJ2-7, with TRBD1 as a possible D gene (5 bases). The CDR3 covers 12 residues. The germline V gene encodes CDR1 SEHNR and CDR2 FQNEAQ (reference sequence). The CDR3 protein is CASSTLDSRASF. In DNA form, the CDR3 reads TGTGCCAGCAGCACTCTCGACAGCCGAGCTAGCTTC.

This clonotype was recorded once. The CDR3 sequence is CASPLLGLVAGANVLTF. For the CDR3, the DNA is TGCGCCAGTCCTTTGCTGGGGTTGGTCGCTGGGGCCAACGTCCTGACTTTC. The genes are TRBV23-1 and TRBJ2-6; no reliable D call. TRBV23-1 is flagged as an ORF with uncertain function. The CDR3 spans 17 residues. Trimming cost V 9 bases and J 2 bases, with 20 bases left between them.

The rearrangement links TRBV29-1 to TRBJ2-1; D is possibly TRBD2 (6 bases). Germline V gene data show CDR1 as SQVTM and CDR2 as ANQGSEA. CDR3 length equals 12 residues. With 7 bases removed from V and 6 bases from J, the gap between germline ends came to 13 bases. Written as DNA, the CDR3 is TGCAGCGCCCCTGGACTACCCAATGAGCAGTTCTTC. This codes for CSAPGLPNEQFF.

This clonotype was observed a few times. The rearrangement joins TRBV7-9 to TRBJ2-2; D gene ambiguous. The V end lost 5 bases, the J end lost 1 base, and 5 bases lay between the germline ends. The CDR3 has 13 residues. Germline V gene data show CDR1 as SEHNR and CDR2 as FQNEAQ (reference sequence). CDR3 sequence (DNA): TGTGCCAGCAGCGACCGGAACACCGGGGAGCTGTTTTTT. This gives the protein CASSDRNTGELFF.

The chain has TRBV3-1 and TRBJ2-5, with a possible D match to TRBD2 (5 bases). V dropped 6 bases and J dropped 7 bases, with 9 bases sitting between them. The CDR3 length is 11 residues. CDR1 and CDR2 from the germline V gene are LGHDT and YNNKEL (reference sequence). Here the CDR3 DNA reads TGTGCCAGCAGGCGCGAGGGGACCCAGTACTTC. As protein: CASRREGTQYF.

The chain is built from TRBV12-3 or TRBV12-4 and TRBJ1-2; 9 bases map to TRBD1. Trimming removed 4 bases from V and 1 base from J; junction bases left unmatched: 10. The CDR3 contains 17 residues. The CDR3 region is CASSSPGTGSHNYGYTF. The CDR3 DNA follows: TGTGCCAGCAGTTCTCCCGGGACAGGGAGCCATAACTATGGCTACACCTTC.

The chain links TRBV2 to TRBJ2-1; the D gene is possibly TRBD2 (5 bases). Trimming removed 3 bases at V and 4 bases at J, with 10 bases between. The CDR3 extends over 14 amino acids. The germline V gene has CDR1 SNHLY and CDR2 FYNNEI. CDR3 sequence: CASSESGAYNEQFF. The CDR3 DNA reads as TGTGCCAGCAGTGAGAGCGGCGCTTACAATGAGCAGTTCTTC.

This rearrangement joins TRBV20-1 to TRBJ2-7; TRBD2 aligns across 11 bases. The germline gives CDR1 DFQATT, CDR2 SNEGSKA (reference sequence). Losses at the gene ends were 5 bases for V and 5 bases for J; bases not matched to a gene: 11. This CDR3 comprises 15 residues. In DNA, the CDR3 is TGCAGTGCTGGACCCCTAGCGGGGGGCGAGGACGAGCAGTACTTC. Translation gives CSAGPLAGGEDEQYF.

The CDR3 region is CASSVTLDTDTQYF. The CDR3 coding sequence is TGTGCCAGCAGCGTAACACTAGACACAGATACGCAGTATTTT. The gene calls are TRBV9 and TRBJ2-3; D might be TRBD2 (5 bases). CDR1 SGDLS and CDR2 YYNGEE come from the germline V gene. With 1 base removed from V and 2 bases from J, the gap between germline ends came to 8 bases. The CDR3 totals 14 residues.

This chain connects TRBV12-3 or TRBV12-4 to TRBJ2-5; D not certain. The CDR3 sequence is 12 residues long. The V end was cut by 3 bases, the J end by 1 base, with 3 bases between. CDR3 protein: CASSFAQETQYF. In DNA form, the CDR3 reads TGTGCCAGCAGTTTTGCCCAAGAGACCCAGTACTTC.

The chain employs TRBV20-1 and TRBJ1-2; unclear D gene. Per the germline V gene, CDR1 is DFQATT and CDR2 is SNEGSKA (reference sequence). V was pared by 3 bases and J by 4 bases, with 6 bases between. The CDR3 runs to 11 residues. The DNA for the CDR3 is TGCAGTGCTAGTCCCAGCTATGGCTACACCTTC. Translating it yields CSASPSYGYTF.

The CDR3 is CSVDRLTNEKLFF. In nucleotides, the CDR3 is TGCAGCGTGGACAGACTCACTAATGAAAAACTGTTTTTT. The V call is TRBV29-1, the J call TRBJ1-4, with TRBD1 as a possible D gene (6 bases). The length of the CDR3 is 13 residues. Germline V gene lookup returns CDR1 SQVTM and CDR2 ANQGSEA. V lost 6 bases and J lost 2, with 10 bases in between. The full variable domain, in which reference TRBV29-1 and TRBJ1-4 provide the parts outside the CDR3, is SAVISQKPSRDICQRGTSLTIQCQVDSQVTMMFWYRQQPGQSLTLIATANQGSEATYESGFVIDKFPISRPNLTFSTLTVSNMSPEDSSIYLCSVDRLTNEKLFFGSGTQLSVL.

The chain uses TRBV28 and TRBJ1-2; no definite D call. The CDR3 has 14 amino acids. Trimming stripped 5 bases from V and 5 bases from J, with 15 bases between. CDR1 MDHEN and CDR2 SYDVKM come from the germline V gene. The CDR3 spells CASSNSMVVYGYTF. CDR3 coding DNA: TGTGCCAGCAGTAACTCTATGGTGGTGTATGGCTACACCTTC.

This clonotype was recorded once. The rearrangement links TRBV11-2 to TRBJ1-2, with a possible D match to TRBD1 (6 bases). Trimming left V 7 bases short and J 5 bases short, with 23 bases between. The CDR3 sequence is 16 residues long. Looked up from germline, CDR1 is SGHAT and CDR2 is FQNNGV. CDR3 residues: CASTLGGGRGVYGYTF. Written as DNA, the CDR3 is TGTGCCAGCACCCTCGGCGGGGGCCGCGGTGTATATGGCTACACCTTC.

The chain is built from TRBV6-1 and TRBJ2-3; TRBD2 aligns across 14 bases. CDR1 and CDR2 (germline): MNHNS, SASEGT. The J segment lost 0 bases and the V segment lost 5 bases, leaving 10 bases of the junction unmatched. The CDR3 covers 19 residues. CDR3 sequence reads: CASSPRLAGGYSSTDTQYF. CDR3 in DNA: TGTGCCAGCAGTCCAAGACTAGCGGGGGGGTACTCCAGCACAGATACGCAGTATTTT.

The CDR3 spells CATIGRNTEAFF. CDR3 bases: TGTGCCACCATAGGGCGGAACACTGAAGCTTTCTTT. V is TRBV24-1 and J is TRBJ1-1; D gene unclear. The CDR3 covers 12 residues. Germline V gives CDR1 KGHDR, CDR2 SFDVKD. The V end was cut by 8 bases, the J end by 1 base, with 7 bases between.

This chain links TRBV12-3 or TRBV12-4 with TRBJ2-5, with D uncertain. The CDR3 sequence is 12 residues long. Trimming cost V 2 bases and J 5 bases, with 6 bases left between them. The CDR3 nucleotides are TGTGCCAGCAGTTTATTGGAGGAGACCCAGTACTTC. The encoded protein is CASSLLEETQYF.

The chain links TRBV4-2 to TRBJ1-2; weak D call: TRBD1 (6 bases). The CDR3 is 14 residues long. V was clipped by 0 bases and J by 8 bases, with 13 bases between them. CDR1 is LGHNA and CDR2 is YNFKEQ in the germline V gene. The CDR3 nucleotides are TGTGCCAGCAGCCAAGACAGGGGAATTGGAGGCTACACCTTC. The encoded protein is CASSQDRGIGGYTF.

The chain recombines TRBV12-3 or TRBV12-4 with TRBJ1-2; weak D call: TRBD1 (5 bases). This CDR3 contains 12 residues. Trimming took 1 base from V and 5 from J, leaving 5 bases between them. CDR3 amino acids: CASSLGTYGYTF. As DNA, the CDR3 is TGTGCCAGCAGTTTAGGGACATATGGCTACACCTTC.